The 5 T cell receptor beta chains listed next were all sequenced from one sample in a study of blood T cell repertoires in COVID-19. Sequencing was performed with immunoSEQ multiplex PCR; in TCRdb, only in-frame clones are kept and a portion is missing. The sample lists about 250,000 clones; 80% to 90% were seen once. The source material was peripheral blood. These receptor sequences come from a man aged 25-45 years with acute or convalescent COVID-19.

The chain uses TRBV3-1 (or the pseudogene TRBV3-2) and TRBJ1-3; possible D gene TRBD1, 5 bases. This CDR3 contains 15 residues. V lost 3 bases, J lost 2 bases, and 11 bases lay in between. Germline V gene sequence: CDR1 LGHDT, CDR2 YNNKEL (reference sequence). This chain's CDR3 is CASSHTGITGNTIYF. The CDR3 bases are TGTGCCAGCAGCCACACAGGAATAACTGGAAACACCATATATTTT.

CDR3 sequence (DNA): TGCAGCGCACTCTCCGGGGGACAGAACTATGGCTACACCTTC. It codes for CSALSGGQNYGYTF. This rearrangement joins TRBV29-1 to TRBJ1-2, with 7 positions matching TRBD1. Germline CDR1 reads SQVTM; CDR2 reads ANQGSEA. The CDR3 runs to 14 residues. The junction had 10 bases not matched to a gene; V was cut back by 7 bases and J by 2 bases.

This clone was detected once. The V and J genes are TRBV6-5 and TRBJ1-2; D is undetermined. The V end was cut by 4 bases, the J end by 8 bases, with 11 bases between. Per the germline V gene, CDR1 is MNHEY and CDR2 is SVGAGI. CDR3 length equals 12 residues. The CDR3 region has the DNA TGTGCCAGCAGTTTTCGTCTTCAGGGCTACACCTTC. It yields the protein CASSFRLQGYTF.

The V and J genes are TRBV6-5 and TRBJ1-6; weak D call: TRBD1 (5 bases). The CDR3 has 16 amino acids. Germline CDR1 MNHEY, CDR2 SVGAGI. V lost 0 bases and J lost 6, with 12 bases in between. The CDR3 is CASSYSTQDPNSPLHF. The CDR3 DNA is TGTGCCAGCAGTTACTCGACACAGGACCCTAATTCACCCCTCCACTTT.

This clone was recorded only once. This chain links TRBV15 with TRBJ2-2, with a tentative D call TRBD1 (6 bases). CDR3 length: 16 residues. CDR1 is LNHNV and CDR2 is YYDKDF in the germline V gene (reference sequence). The V end lost 1 base, the J end lost 4 bases, and 13 bases lay between the germline ends. The CDR3 DNA sequence: TGTGCCACCAGCAGAGCGTTAAGGGGGAGCACCGGGGAGCTGTTTTTT. As protein: CATSRALRGSTGELFF.